One sample yielded the 19 T cell receptor beta chains listed below, sequenced in a study of technical replicates of blood from several donors. Only in-frame clones appear in the TCRdb table, and some are missing; sequencing was by immunoSEQ multiplex PCR. The table includes around 76,000 clones, 80% to 95% detected once. Sequenced: T cells isolated from PBMCs. Receptors were obtained from a human donor in good health.

The chain employs TRBV21-1 and TRBJ2-7; whether TRBD2, the table's D call, matches the DNA was not checked. TRBV21-1 is labeled a pseudogene. The CDR3 has 15 amino acids. CDR3 region: CASSKEGRDSYEQYF. Here the CDR3 DNA reads TGTGCCAGCAGCAAAGAAGGGAGGGACTCTTACGAGCAGTACTTC.

The V gene is TRBV11-3, the J gene TRBJ2-2; TRBD1 matches 8 bases. Trimming cost V 5 bases and J 4 bases; bases outside gene matches: 9. The germline V gene has CDR1 SGHNT and CDR2 YENEEA. The CDR3 consists of 16 residues. The CDR3 region is CASSPGIGQGTGELFF. The CDR3 DNA sequence: TGTGCCAGCAGCCCAGGGATAGGACAGGGCACCGGGGAGCTGTTTTTT.

This rearrangement joins TRBV29-1 to TRBJ1-5; D remains unclear. CDR1 and CDR2 (germline): SQVTM, ANQGSEA. V was cut by 4 bases and J by 7 bases, with 14 bases left in between. The CDR3 sequence is 13 residues long. This CDR3 reads CSVASGSCQPQHF. The CDR3 DNA reads as TGCAGCGTTGCATCGGGGAGCTGCCAGCCCCAGCATTTT.

The chain recombines TRBV28 with TRBJ2-3; D perhaps matches TRBD2 (6 bases). The V and J ends lost 4 bases and 4 bases respectively, with 15 bases between them. Germline values: CDR1 MDHEN, CDR2 SYDVKM. The CDR3 runs to 15 residues. The CDR3 nucleotides read TGTGCCAGCAGTTCCCGTTTGACTAGACCAGATACGCAGTATTTT. It translates to CASSSRLTRPDTQYF.

This clone showed up just once. This sequence joins TRBV6-1 and TRBJ1-5, with a weak D call TRBD1 (6 bases). Deletions cut 8 bases from V and 4 bases from J, with 18 bases between. The CDR3 has 15 amino acids. CDR1 and CDR2 (germline): MNHNS, SASEGT. Here the CDR3 DNA reads TGTGCCAGCCTCCTCGGGACATCGGAGAATCAGCCCCAGCATTTT. Encoded protein: CASLLGTSENQPQHF.

V and J are TRBV29-1 and TRBJ2-7; 10 bases fit TRBD1. Germline values: CDR1 SQVTM, CDR2 ANQGSEA. The CDR3 covers 14 residues. Trimming took 3 bases from V and 1 from J; bases not matched to a gene: 3. CDR3 protein: CSVDPGQGSYEQYF. CDR3 DNA: TGCAGCGTTGATCCGGGACAGGGGTCCTACGAGCAGTACTTC.

V usage is TRBV2 and J usage is TRBJ1-2, with D maybe TRBD1 (6 bases). The CDR3 loop spans 16 amino acids. Germline CDR1 reads SNHLY; CDR2 reads FYNNEI. Trimming stripped 8 bases from V and 4 bases from J, with 23 bases between. CDR3 bases: TGTGCCAGCGGGGGTGAGGCGGGTTACAGGGTCTATGGCTACACCTTC. Translation gives CASGGEAGYRVYGYTF.

V and J are TRBV6-6 and TRBJ2-2; 7 bases match TRBD1. Unmatched junction bases numbered 8, after V lost 6 bases and J lost 1 base. The CDR3 runs to 16 residues. Germline V gives CDR1 MNHNY, CDR2 SVGAGI (reference sequence). The CDR3 region has the DNA TGTGCCAGCAGCAACACGGGACAGCAGAACACCGGGGAGCTGTTTTTT. This encodes CASSNTGQQNTGELFF.

The chain carries TRBV5-5 and TRBJ1-3; D possibly corresponds to TRBD1 (5 bases). Germline V gene sequence: CDR1 SGHKS, CDR2 YYEKEE (reference sequence). V gave up 0 bases and J gave up 4 bases, with 17 bases separating them. The CDR3 covers 17 residues. The CDR3 DNA sequence: TGTGCCAGCAGCTTGGTATTTGCCGCAGGGCAAGGAAACACCATATATTTT. This gives the protein CASSLVFAAGQGNTIYF.

The rearrangement joins TRBV13 to TRBJ2-5, with no clear D. V lost 1 base, J lost 5 bases, and 5 bases lay in between. The CDR3 is 12 residues long. CDR1 and CDR2 from the germline V gene are PRHDT and FYEKMQ (reference sequence). The CDR3 region is CASSLEEETQYF. The CDR3 nucleotides are TGTGCCAGCAGCTTAGAAGAGGAGACCCAGTACTTC.

The J gene is TRBJ2-3, the V gene TRBV2, with D possibly being TRBD1 (6 bases). V was pared by 6 bases and J by 10 bases, with 17 bases between. CDR1 is SNHLY, CDR2 FYNNEI, per germline. The CDR3 runs to 13 residues. The DNA for the CDR3 is TGTGCCAGCAGAATAGTTTCCCCAGGGGCGCAGTATTTT. Its protein is CASRIVSPGAQYF.

The rearrangement links TRBV5-1 to TRBJ2-3, with TRBD2 identical over 7 bases. The CDR3 consists of 17 residues. From germline, CDR1 is SGHRS and CDR2 YFSETQ. V lost 0 bases, J lost 3 bases, and 10 bases stayed unmatched. CDR3 bases: TGCGCCAGCAGCTTGGCCGGGGGAGGGCTTTGGACAGATACGCAGTATTTT. Translated: CASSLAGGGLWTDTQYF.

The chain is built from TRBV9 and TRBJ1-1; 9 nucleotides match TRBD1. The V segment lost 4 bases and the J segment 2 bases; nucleotides outside the gene matches: 6. In germline, CDR1 is SGDLS, CDR2 YYNGEE. This CDR3 is 15 amino acids long. The CDR3 reads CASSPRTGENTEAFF. The CDR3 nucleotides read TGTGCCAGCAGCCCTCGGACAGGGGAAAACACTGAAGCTTTCTTT. The full variable domain, with the rest looked up from reference TRBV9 and TRBJ1-1, is DSGVTQTPKHLITATGQRVTLRCSPRSGDLSVYWYQQSLDQGLQFLIQYYNGEERAKGNILERFSAQQFPDLHSELNLSSLELGDSALYFCASSPRTGENTEAFFGQGTRLTVV.

V and J are TRBV10-2 and TRBJ1-1; D might be TRBD1 (6 bases). V was clipped by 0 bases and J by 4 bases, with 9 bases between them. The CDR3 totals 14 residues. Germline V gene sequence: CDR1 WSHSY, CDR2 SAAADI. CDR3 residues: CASSESRGRTEAFF. For the CDR3, the DNA is TGCGCCAGCAGTGAGTCGCGGGGGCGCACTGAAGCTTTCTTT.

The genes are TRBV4-2 and TRBJ2-7; D is ambiguous. CDR1 is LGHNA and CDR2 is YNFKEQ in the germline V gene. Between the trimmed V and J ends, which lost 4 bases and 2 bases, there was a span of 9 bases. The CDR3 has 13 amino acids. CDR3 nucleotides: TGTGCCAGCAGCCCGTCGACTGCCTACGAGCAGTACTTC. Amino acid sequence: CASSPSTAYEQYF.

This chain joins TRBV4-1 and TRBJ2-2; TRBD1 matches 8 bases. Trimming removed 2 bases from V and 6 bases from J; junction bases left unmatched: 11. This CDR3 comprises 17 residues. Germline CDR1 reads MGHRA; CDR2 reads YSYEKL. CDR3 in amino acids: CASSQRTGQGAPGELFF. DNA for the CDR3: TGCGCCAGCAGCCAAAGAACAGGACAGGGTGCTCCCGGGGAGCTGTTTTTT.

V gene TRBV27 combines with J gene TRBJ1-3; D remains ambiguous. Trimming removed 11 bases from V and 2 bases from J, with 16 bases in between. Germline V gives CDR1 MNHEY, CDR2 SMNVEV (reference sequence). CDR3 size: 14 residues. CDR3 DNA: TGTGCCTCTCGGGAGGGAGGAACTGGAAACACCATATATTTT. Its translation is CASREGGTGNTIYF.

The chain couples TRBV4-2 to TRBJ2-5; D remains unclear. Trimming cost V 1 base and J 1 base, with 7 bases left between them. This CDR3 is 14 amino acids long. Per germline, CDR1 LGHNA and CDR2 YNFKEQ. The CDR3 DNA reads TGTGCCAGCAGCCAAGCTCTGCGCCAAGAGACCCAGTACTTC. It specifies CASSQALRQETQYF.

The chain joins TRBV25-1 to TRBJ1-1, with no clear D. Germline CDR1 is MGHDK and CDR2 is SYGVNS. This CDR3 has 15 amino acids. The V end was cut by 2 bases, the J end by 1 base, with 11 bases between. The CDR3 protein is CASSELEAGNTEAFF. In DNA, the CDR3 is TGTGCCAGCAGTGAACTAGAGGCGGGGAACACTGAAGCTTTCTTT.